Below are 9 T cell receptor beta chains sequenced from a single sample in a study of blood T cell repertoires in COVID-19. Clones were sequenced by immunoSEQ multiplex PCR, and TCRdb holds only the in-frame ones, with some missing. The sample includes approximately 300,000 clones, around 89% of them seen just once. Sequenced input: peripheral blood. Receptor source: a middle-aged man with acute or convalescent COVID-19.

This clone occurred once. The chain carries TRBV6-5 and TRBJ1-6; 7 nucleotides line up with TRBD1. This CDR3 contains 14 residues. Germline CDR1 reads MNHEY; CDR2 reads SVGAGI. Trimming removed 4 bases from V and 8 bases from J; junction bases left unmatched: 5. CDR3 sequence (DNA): TGTGCCAGCAGTTTGACAGGGCGGTATTCACCCCTCCACTTT. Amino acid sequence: CASSLTGRYSPLHF.

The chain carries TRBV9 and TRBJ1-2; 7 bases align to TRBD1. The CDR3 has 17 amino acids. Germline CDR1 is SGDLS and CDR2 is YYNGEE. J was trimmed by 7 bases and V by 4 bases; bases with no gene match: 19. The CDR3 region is CASSSPDPLDRFGGYTF. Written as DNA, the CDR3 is TGTGCCAGCAGCTCCCCCGACCCCCTGGACAGGTTTGGTGGCTACACCTTC.

This CDR3 is CASAGDSTDTQYF. CDR3 DNA sequence: TGCGCCAGTGCTGGAGATAGCACAGATACGCAGTATTTT. The chain recombines TRBV5-1 with TRBJ2-3; no definite D call. The V gene's germline CDR1 is SGHRS and CDR2 YFSETQ. This CDR3 has 13 amino acids. With 8 bases removed from V and 0 bases from J, the gap between germline ends came to 10 bases.

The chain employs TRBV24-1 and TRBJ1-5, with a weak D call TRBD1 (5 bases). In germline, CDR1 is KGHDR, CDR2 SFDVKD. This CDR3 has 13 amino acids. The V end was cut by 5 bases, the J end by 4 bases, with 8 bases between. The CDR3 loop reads CATSGRENQPQHF. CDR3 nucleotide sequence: TGTGCCACCAGTGGCAGGGAAAATCAGCCCCAGCATTTT.

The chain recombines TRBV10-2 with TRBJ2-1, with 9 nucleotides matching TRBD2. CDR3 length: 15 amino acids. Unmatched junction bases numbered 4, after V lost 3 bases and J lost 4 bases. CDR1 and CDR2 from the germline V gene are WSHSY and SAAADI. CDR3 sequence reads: CASSETSGRYNEQFF. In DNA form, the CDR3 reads TGCGCCAGCAGTGAAACTAGCGGGCGTTACAATGAGCAGTTCTTC.

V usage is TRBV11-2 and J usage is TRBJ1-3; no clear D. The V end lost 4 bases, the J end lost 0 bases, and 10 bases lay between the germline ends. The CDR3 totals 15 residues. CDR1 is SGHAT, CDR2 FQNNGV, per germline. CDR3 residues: CASSSSLSSGNTIYF. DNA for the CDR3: TGTGCCAGCAGCTCGTCCCTGAGCTCTGGAAACACCATATATTTT.

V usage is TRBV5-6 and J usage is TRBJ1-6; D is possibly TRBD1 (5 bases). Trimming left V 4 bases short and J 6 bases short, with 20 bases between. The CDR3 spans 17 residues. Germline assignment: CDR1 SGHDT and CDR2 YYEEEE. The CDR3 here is CASSLIGHLGSNSPLHF. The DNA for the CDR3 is TGTGCCAGCAGCCTAATAGGACACCTTGGATCTAATTCACCCCTCCACTTT. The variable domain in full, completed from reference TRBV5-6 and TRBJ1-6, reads DAGVTQSPTHLIKTRGQQVTLRCSPKSGHDTVSWYQQALGQGPQFIFQYYEEEERQRGNFPDRFSGHQFPNYSSELNVNALLLGDSALYLCASSLIGHLGSNSPLHFGNGTRLTVT.

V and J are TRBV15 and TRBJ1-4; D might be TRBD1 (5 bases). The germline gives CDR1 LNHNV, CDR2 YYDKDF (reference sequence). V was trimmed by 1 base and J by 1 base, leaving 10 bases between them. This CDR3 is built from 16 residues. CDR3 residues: CATSRGGGRTNEKLFF. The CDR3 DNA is TGTGCCACCAGCAGAGGGGGCGGGAGAACTAATGAAAAACTGTTTTTT.

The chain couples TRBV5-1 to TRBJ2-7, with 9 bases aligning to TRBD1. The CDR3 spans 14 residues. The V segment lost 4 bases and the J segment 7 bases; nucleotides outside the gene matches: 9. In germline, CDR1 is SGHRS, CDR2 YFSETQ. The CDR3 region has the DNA TGCGCCAGCAGCCCCGGGACAGGGCCGCGGGAGCAGTACTTC. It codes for CASSPGTGPREQYF.